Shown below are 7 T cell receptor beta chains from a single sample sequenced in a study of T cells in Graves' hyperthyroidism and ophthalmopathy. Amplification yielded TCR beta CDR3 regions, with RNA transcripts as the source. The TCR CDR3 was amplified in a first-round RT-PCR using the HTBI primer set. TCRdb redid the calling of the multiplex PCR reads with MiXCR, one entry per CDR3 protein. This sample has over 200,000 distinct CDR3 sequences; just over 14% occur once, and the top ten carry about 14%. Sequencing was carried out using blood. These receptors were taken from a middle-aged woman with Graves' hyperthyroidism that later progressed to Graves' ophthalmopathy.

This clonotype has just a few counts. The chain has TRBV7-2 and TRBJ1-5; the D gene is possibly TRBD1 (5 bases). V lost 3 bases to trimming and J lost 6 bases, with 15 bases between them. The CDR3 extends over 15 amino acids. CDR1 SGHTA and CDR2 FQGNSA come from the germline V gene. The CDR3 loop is CASSLAGGGSQPQHF. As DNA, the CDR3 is TGTGCCAGCAGCTTGGCTGGGGGGGGTAGTCAGCCCCAGCATTTT. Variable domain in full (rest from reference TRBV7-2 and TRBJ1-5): GAGVSQSPSNKVTEKGKDVELRCDPISGHTALYWYRQSLGQGLEFLIYFQGNSAPDKSGLPSDRFSAERTGGSVSTLTIQRTQQEDSAVYLCASSLAGGGSQPQHFGDGTRLSIL.

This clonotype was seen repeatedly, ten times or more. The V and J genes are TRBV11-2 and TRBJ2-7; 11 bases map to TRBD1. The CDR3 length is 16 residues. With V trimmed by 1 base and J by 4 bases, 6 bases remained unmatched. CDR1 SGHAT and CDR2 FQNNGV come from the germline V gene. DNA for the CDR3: TGTGCCAGCAGCTTAGGGTACGGGACAGGGGGTTACGAGCAGTACTTC. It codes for CASSLGYGTGGYEQYF.

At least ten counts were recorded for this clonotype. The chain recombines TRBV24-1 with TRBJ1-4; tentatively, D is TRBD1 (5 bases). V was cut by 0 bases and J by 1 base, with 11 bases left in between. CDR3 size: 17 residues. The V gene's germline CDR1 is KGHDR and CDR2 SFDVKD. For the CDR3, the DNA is TGTGCCACCAGTGATTTGTTACAGGCGCAAACTAATGAAAAACTGTTTTTT. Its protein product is CATSDLLQAQTNEKLFF.

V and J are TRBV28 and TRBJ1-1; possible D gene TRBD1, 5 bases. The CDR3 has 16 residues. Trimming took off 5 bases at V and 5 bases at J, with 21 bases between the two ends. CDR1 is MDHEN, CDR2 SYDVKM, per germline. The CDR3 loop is CASSKDGGRTSTEAFF. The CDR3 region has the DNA TGTGCCAGCAGTAAGGACGGGGGAAGAACATCGACTGAAGCTTTCTTT.

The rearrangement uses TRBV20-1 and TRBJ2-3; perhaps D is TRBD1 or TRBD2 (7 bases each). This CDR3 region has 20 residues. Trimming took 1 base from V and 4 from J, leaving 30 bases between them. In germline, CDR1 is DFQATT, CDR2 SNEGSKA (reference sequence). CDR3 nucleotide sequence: TGCAGTGCTAGAGTACGGTACAGGGGTGTGCGGGAGACATCCTCAGATACGCAGTATTTT. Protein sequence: CSARVRYRGVRETSSDTQYF.

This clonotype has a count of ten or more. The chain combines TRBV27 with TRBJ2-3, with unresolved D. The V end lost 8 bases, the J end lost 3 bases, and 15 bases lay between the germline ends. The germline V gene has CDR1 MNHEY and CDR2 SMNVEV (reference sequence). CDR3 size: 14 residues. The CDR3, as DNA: TGTGCCAGCGGCTTAAGAAAAGCAACAGATACGCAGTATTTT. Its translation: CASGLRKATDTQYF.

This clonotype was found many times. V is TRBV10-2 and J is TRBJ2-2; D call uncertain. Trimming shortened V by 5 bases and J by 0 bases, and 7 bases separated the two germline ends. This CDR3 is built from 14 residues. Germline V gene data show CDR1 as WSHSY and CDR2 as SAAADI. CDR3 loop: CASSKKANTGELFF. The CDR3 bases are TGCGCCAGCAGTAAGAAGGCGAACACCGGGGAGCTGTTTTTT.